Presented here are 27 T cell receptor beta chains from one specimen sequenced in a study of CD8 T cells in Susac syndrome. About 0.45 to 1 ug RNA was reverse transcribed with random hexamers. TCRdb re-called the immunoSEQ multiplex PCR reads with MiXCR, one entry per CDR3 protein. The profile covers around 150,000 distinct CDR3 sequences, with 95% appearing a single time and 0.15% to 0.2% taken by the ten largest. The sample was CD8+ T cells from PBMCs. All receptors come from a human donor with Susac syndrome.

The V call is TRBV27, the J call TRBJ2-1; 9 bases map to TRBD1. With V trimmed by 2 bases and J by 7 bases, 12 bases remained unmatched. Germline V gene data show CDR1 as MNHEY and CDR2 as SMNVEV (reference sequence). The CDR3 covers 17 residues. The CDR3 region is CASSLVFGQGRGNEQFF. In DNA form, the CDR3 reads TGTGCCAGCAGTTTAGTTTTTGGACAGGGGAGAGGGAATGAGCAGTTCTTC.

This rearrangement joins TRBV5-4 to TRBJ2-7; D not certain. The V end was cut by 4 bases, the J end by 12 bases, with 20 bases between. Germline values: CDR1 SGHNT, CDR2 YYREEE (reference sequence). The CDR3 is 13 residues long. The CDR3 DNA reads as TGTGCCAGCAGCCAAGAACATTACCAGGCTCCGTACTTC. This gives the protein CASSQEHYQAPYF.

This rearrangement joins TRBV4-1 to TRBJ2-7; weak D call: TRBD1 (5 bases). The CDR3 spans 14 residues. Germline values: CDR1 MGHRA, CDR2 YSYEKL. Trimming took off 2 bases at V and 7 bases at J, with 15 bases between the two ends. The CDR3 bases are TGCGCCAGCAGCCAAAGGGGCAGGCGAGGAGAGCAGTACTTC. Translated: CASSQRGRRGEQYF.

The rearrangement uses TRBV9 and TRBJ1-1; D is unclear. The CDR3 length is 12 residues. Trimming shortened V by 7 bases and J by 4 bases, and 11 bases separated the two germline ends. The germline CDR1 and CDR2 sequences are SGDLS and YYNGEE. CDR3 residues: CASGGRGTEAFF. The DNA for the CDR3 is TGTGCCAGCGGCGGCCGGGGCACTGAAGCTTTCTTT. The full variable domain, rest sourced from reference TRBV9 and TRBJ1-1, is DSGVTQTPKHLITATGQRVTLRCSPRSGDLSVYWYQQSLDQGLQFLIQYYNGEERAKGNILERFSAQQFPDLHSELNLSSLELGDSALYFCASGGRGTEAFFGQGTRLTVV.

This chain connects TRBV6-4 to TRBJ2-7; possibly TRBD2 for D (5 bases). Per the germline V gene, CDR1 is MRHNA and CDR2 is SNTAGT. There are 13 residues in the CDR3. V was cut by 0 bases and J by 3 bases, with 6 bases left in between. The CDR3 DNA reads TGTGCCAGCAGTGACTCTGCGGGCTACGAGCAGTACTTC. Translation: CASSDSAGYEQYF.

The chain links TRBV7-9 to TRBJ2-7, with 8 bases that match TRBD2. Per the germline V gene, CDR1 is SEHNR and CDR2 is FQNEAQ (reference sequence). Germline trimming cut 5 bases from V and 1 base from J; bases unmatched to any gene: 10. The CDR3 covers 16 residues. The CDR3 DNA sequence: TGTGCCAGCAGCCCTGTGGCGGGAGGAGAGTCCTACGAGCAGTACTTC. Its translation: CASSPVAGGESYEQYF.

The chain employs TRBV3-1 and TRBJ2-3; D may be TRBD2 (5 bases). Germline lookup yields CDR1 LGHDT and CDR2 YNNKEL (reference sequence). The CDR3 contains 16 residues. V was pared by 5 bases and J by 1 base, with 16 bases between. As DNA, the CDR3 is TGTGCCAGCAGCGGCCAGAGCGGACGCCGCACAGATACGCAGTATTTT. Its protein product is CASSGQSGRRTDTQYF.

As to this clonotype: An end of the junction does not agree with germline; a read error may underlie this. This chain uses TRBV4-1 with TRBJ1-1; D is undetermined. Germline CDR1 and CDR2: MGHRA and YSYEKL. CDR3 size: 14 residues. Here the CDR3 DNA reads TGCGCCAGCAGCCAACAGCAAGCCCTCACTGAAGCTTCCTTT. This translates into CASSQQQALTEASF.

V gene TRBV30 combines with J gene TRBJ2-5; no firm D call. Trimming took 2 bases from V and 0 from J, leaving 4 bases between them. The germline gives CDR1 GTSNPN, CDR2 SVGIG (reference sequence). The CDR3 spans 12 residues. The CDR3 loop is CAWSWNQETQYF. In DNA, the CDR3 is TGTGCCTGGAGTTGGAACCAAGAGACCCAGTACTTC.

The chain uses TRBV5-1 and TRBJ1-1; 8 bases match TRBD1. This CDR3 comprises 14 residues. Germline V gene data show CDR1 as SGHRS and CDR2 as YFSETQ. V was clipped by 3 bases and J by 3 bases; unmatched bases: 4. The CDR3 is CASSSTGEDTEAFF. Written as DNA, the CDR3 is TGCGCCAGCAGCTCGACAGGGGAGGACACTGAAGCTTTCTTT. The complete variable domain, with remaining parts taken from reference TRBV5-1 and TRBJ1-1, reads KAGVTQTPRYLIKTRGQQVTLSCSPISGHRSVSWYQQTPGQGLQFLFEYFSETQRNKGNFPGRFSGRQFSNSRSEMNVSTLELGDSALYLCASSSTGEDTEAFFGQGTRLTVV.

A few counts support this clonotype. The V call is TRBV18, the J call TRBJ2-1, with TRBD2 matching 9 bases. Germline V gives CDR1 KGHSH, CDR2 LQKENI. The CDR3 is 12 amino acids. With 6 bases clipped from V and 8 bases from J, the junction kept 2 bases outside the gene matches. The CDR3 DNA reads TGTGCCAGCTCGCGGGGGGGCGATGAGCAGTTCTTC. Encoded protein: CASSRGGDEQFF.

The J gene is TRBJ2-7, the V gene TRBV12-3 or TRBV12-4, with D unresolved. Deletions cut 2 bases from V and 7 bases from J, with 15 bases between. The CDR3 runs 14 residues. The CDR3 sequence is CASSLIAGPEEQYF. The CDR3 nucleotides read TGTGCCAGCAGTTTAATAGCCGGGCCGGAGGAGCAGTACTTC.

The V gene is TRBV20-1, the J gene TRBJ2-7; 9 bases are shared with TRBD2. Per the germline V gene, CDR1 is DFQATT and CDR2 is SNEGSKA (reference sequence). With V trimmed by 6 bases and J by 2 bases, 11 bases remained unmatched. The CDR3 sequence is 15 residues long. In nucleotides, the CDR3 is TGCAGTGCGGAGGTAGGGAGCGGGAGGCCCTACGAGCAGTACTTC. Protein product: CSAEVGSGRPYEQYF.

The genes are TRBV18 and TRBJ2-5; 7 positions agree with TRBD2. V shed 0 bases, J shed 0 bases, and the junction held 7 bases outside the gene matches. The CDR3 consists of 17 residues. CDR1 and CDR2 (germline): KGHSH, LQKENI. CDR3 sequence reads: CASSPPGGLADQETQYF. The DNA for the CDR3 is TGTGCCAGCTCACCACCAGGAGGGCTAGCGGACCAAGAGACCCAGTACTTC.

The rearrangement links TRBV29-1 to TRBJ2-7, with TRBD1 as a possible D gene (6 bases). The CDR3 length is 16 residues. With 2 bases removed from V and 1 base from J, the gap between germline ends came to 18 bases. Germline V CDR1 and CDR2: SQVTM, ANQGSEA. The CDR3, as DNA: TGCAGCGTTGAACTAGGGACAAGGGGTTTTTCCTACGAGCAGTACTTC. As protein: CSVELGTRGFSYEQYF.

The chain carries TRBV29-1 and TRBJ2-7; 9 nucleotides line up with TRBD1. The CDR3 spans 12 residues. J was trimmed by 4 bases and V by 4 bases; bases with no gene match: 2. The germline V gene has CDR1 SQVTM and CDR2 ANQGSEA. CDR3 sequence: CSVAQGAYEQYF. The CDR3 coding sequence is TGCAGCGTTGCACAGGGGGCTTACGAGCAGTACTTC.

This chain links TRBV6-5 with TRBJ1-1, with 7 bases identical to TRBD1. With 2 bases clipped from V and 3 bases from J, the junction kept 15 bases outside the gene matches. This CDR3 contains 18 residues. The germline V gene encodes CDR1 MNHEY and CDR2 SVGAGI. Here the CDR3 DNA reads TGTGCCAGCAGTTACCGGTCCAGGGGGATAAGGAAGGACACTGAAGCTTTCTTT. Residues: CASSYRSRGIRKDTEAFF.

The chain is built from TRBV29-1 and TRBJ2-7; 14 nucleotides agree with TRBD2. Germline V CDR1 and CDR2: SQVTM, ANQGSEA. The CDR3 is made up of 15 amino acids. V was clipped by 8 bases and J by 0 bases; unmatched bases: 6. The CDR3 DNA follows: TGCAGCTTTGCGGGGACTAGCGGGAGCTCCTACGAGCAGTACTTC. Its translation is CSFAGTSGSSYEQYF.

This chain links TRBV28 with TRBJ2-7; D is uncertain. The CDR3 is made up of 12 amino acids. The V end lost 5 bases, the J end lost 4 bases, and 9 bases lay between the germline ends. Germline-derived CDR1 and CDR2 are MDHEN and SYDVKM. The DNA for the CDR3 is TGTGCCAGCAGTCCGACCTTTTACGAGCAGTACTTC. This encodes CASSPTFYEQYF.

This clonotype is a singleton in its sample. The chain carries TRBV29-1 and TRBJ1-1; TRBD1 aligns across 7 bases. CDR1 SQVTM and CDR2 ANQGSEA come from the germline V gene. This CDR3 comprises 14 residues. V lost 5 bases, J lost 4 bases, and 10 bases stayed unmatched. DNA of the CDR3: TGCAGCGTTACAGGGGAGGGGAGCGGCACTGAAGCTTTCTTT. As protein: CSVTGEGSGTEAFF.

This chain connects TRBV13 to TRBJ2-1, with D unresolved. The CDR3 is 17 residues long. From germline, CDR1 is PRHDT and CDR2 FYEKMQ (reference sequence). V lost 0 bases, J lost 5 bases, and 17 bases lay in between. The CDR3 nucleotides are TGTGCCAGCAGCTTAGGCAGATCCCTCATGGGGAACAATGAGCAGTTCTTC. Translating it yields CASSLGRSLMGNNEQFF.

V and J are TRBV28 and TRBJ1-5; maybe TRBD1 (6 bases). Germline assignment: CDR1 MDHEN and CDR2 SYDVKM. This CDR3 spans 16 amino acids. V lost 8 bases, J lost 0 bases, and 17 bases lay in between. In nucleotides, the CDR3 is TGTGCCAGCCCTCCCGCCCAGGGGTATAGCAATCAGCCCCAGCATTTT. This encodes CASPPAQGYSNQPQHF. The complete variable domain, with remaining parts taken from reference TRBV28 and TRBJ1-5, reads DVKVTQSSRYLVKRTGEKVFLECVQDMDHENMFWYRQDPGLGLRLIYFSYDVKMKEKGDIPEGYSVSREKKERFSLILESASTNQTSMYLCASPPAQGYSNQPQHFGDGTRLSIL.

V and J are TRBV9 and TRBJ1-2; 7 positions match TRBD1. The CDR3 has 18 residues. The germline V gene encodes CDR1 SGDLS and CDR2 YYNGEE. Trimming cost V 4 bases and J 3 bases; bases outside gene matches: 18. DNA for the CDR3: TGTGCCAGCAGCCCCCTAGACAGGGCCGAGTCGCAGTACTATGGCTACACCTTC. This codes for CASSPLDRAESQYYGYTF.

J is TRBJ1-1 and V is TRBV20-1; weak D call: TRBD1 (5 bases). Trimming cost V 1 base and J 9 bases, with 12 bases left between them. Looked up from germline, CDR1 is DFQATT and CDR2 is SNEGSKA (reference sequence). CDR3 length equals 12 residues. The CDR3 loop reads CSARVSGTQAFF. In DNA form, the CDR3 reads TGCAGTGCTAGAGTGTCAGGGACCCAAGCTTTCTTT.

This rearrangement joins TRBV3-1 to TRBJ2-1; TRBD2 is a possible D gene (6 bases). This CDR3 is built from 13 residues. V shed 3 bases and J shed 8 bases, with 11 bases lying between them. CDR1 and CDR2 (germline): LGHDT, YNNKEL (reference sequence). In nucleotides, the CDR3 is TGTGCCAGCAGCCACACGGAGGGCTATGAGCAGTTCTTC. This gives the protein CASSHTEGYEQFF.

The chain has TRBV6-5 and TRBJ2-1; tentatively, D is TRBD1 or TRBD2 (7 bases each). The CDR3 is 14 amino acids. Trimming removed 2 bases from V and 9 bases from J, with 14 bases in between. Germline V lookup: CDR1 MNHEY, CDR2 SVGAGI. In DNA form, the CDR3 reads TGTGCCAGCAGTTACGGCATCAGGGGGGGTGAGCAGTTCTTC. Amino acids: CASSYGIRGGEQFF.

The V gene is TRBV29-1, the J gene TRBJ2-5; 12 bases match TRBD2. This CDR3 has 14 residues. V gave up 4 bases and J gave up 4 bases; unmatched junction bases: 4. Per germline, CDR1 SQVTM and CDR2 ANQGSEA. In DNA form, the CDR3 reads TGCAGCGTTGTCGGACTAGCGGGACGAGAGACCCAGTACTTC. This codes for CSVVGLAGRETQYF.